The 3 T cell receptor beta chains given below trace back to one sample, sequenced in a study of siplizumab effects on memory and regulatory T cells. Sequencing used immunoSEQ multiplex PCR; TCRdb keeps in-frame clones, though not all of them. The data contain just over 60,000 clones, around three quarters of them singletons. The specimen sequenced was memory CD4+ T cells sorted from blood. These receptors were taken from a human donor in good health.

The V call is TRBV7-6, the J call TRBJ2-1, with D possibly TRBD2 on 5 matching bases. Germline V gene lookup returns CDR1 SGHVS and CDR2 FNYEAQ. The CDR3 sequence is 13 residues long. The V gene lost 5 bases and the J gene lost 7 bases, with 12 bases spanning the gap. The CDR3: CASSLRTGNEQFF. Written as DNA, the CDR3 is TGTGCCAGCAGCCTACGGACGGGAAATGAGCAGTTCTTC.

This clone was counted between two and nine times. The chain joins TRBV5-1 to TRBJ2-7, with D possibly called TRBD1 or TRBD2 (6 bases each). Germline V gene sequence: CDR1 SGHRS, CDR2 YFSETQ. CDR3 size: 14 residues. V was cut by 7 bases and J by 1 base, with 15 bases left in between. Here the CDR3 DNA reads TGCGCCAGCTGCCTGGGGGGCGGTTCCTACGAGCAGTACTTC. Amino acid sequence: CASCLGGGSYEQYF.

This clone was recorded a few times. This chain uses TRBV11-2 with TRBJ2-5; D may be TRBD1 (5 bases). Germline V gene lookup returns CDR1 SGHAT and CDR2 FQNNGV. Trimming shortened V by 4 bases and J by 5 bases, and 11 bases separated the two germline ends. CDR3 size: 13 residues. DNA of the CDR3: TGTGCCAGCAGCTCAGGGATAGATGAGACCCAGTACTTC. Residues: CASSSGIDETQYF.